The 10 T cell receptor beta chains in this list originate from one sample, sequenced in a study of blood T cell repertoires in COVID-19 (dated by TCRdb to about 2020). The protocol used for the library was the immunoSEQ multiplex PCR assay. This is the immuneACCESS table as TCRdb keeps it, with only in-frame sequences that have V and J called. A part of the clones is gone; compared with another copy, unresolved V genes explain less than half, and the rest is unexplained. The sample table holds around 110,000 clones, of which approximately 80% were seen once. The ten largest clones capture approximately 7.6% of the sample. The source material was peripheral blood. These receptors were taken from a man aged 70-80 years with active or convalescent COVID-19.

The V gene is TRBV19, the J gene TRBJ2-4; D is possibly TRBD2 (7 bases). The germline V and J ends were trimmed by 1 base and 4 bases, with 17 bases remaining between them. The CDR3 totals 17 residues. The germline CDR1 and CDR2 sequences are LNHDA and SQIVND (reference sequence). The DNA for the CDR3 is TGTGCCAGTAGTATAGTGGGGGGGCGACAGAAAAAAAACATTCAGTACTTC. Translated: CASSIVGGRQKKNIQYF.

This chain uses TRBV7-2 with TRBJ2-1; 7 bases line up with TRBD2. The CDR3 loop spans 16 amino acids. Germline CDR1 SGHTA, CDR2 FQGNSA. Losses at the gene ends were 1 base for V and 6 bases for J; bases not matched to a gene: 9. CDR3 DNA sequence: TGTGCCAGCAGCTTAGTGGGAGGGAGGGCCCGCAATGAGCAGTTCTTC. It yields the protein CASSLVGGRARNEQFF.

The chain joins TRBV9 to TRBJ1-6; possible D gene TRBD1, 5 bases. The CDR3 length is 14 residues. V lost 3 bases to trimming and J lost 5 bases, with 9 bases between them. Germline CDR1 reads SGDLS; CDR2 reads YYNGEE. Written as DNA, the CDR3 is TGTGCCAGCAGCGCGGGGGTCGATAATTCACCCCTCCACTTT. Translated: CASSAGVDNSPLHF.

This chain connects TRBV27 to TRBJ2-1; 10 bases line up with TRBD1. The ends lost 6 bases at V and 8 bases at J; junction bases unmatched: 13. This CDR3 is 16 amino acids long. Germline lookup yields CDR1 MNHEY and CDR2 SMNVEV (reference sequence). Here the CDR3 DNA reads TGTGCCAGCAGGCCCACCGGGACAGGGGCCGACGATGAGCAGTTCTTC. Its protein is CASRPTGTGADDEQFF.

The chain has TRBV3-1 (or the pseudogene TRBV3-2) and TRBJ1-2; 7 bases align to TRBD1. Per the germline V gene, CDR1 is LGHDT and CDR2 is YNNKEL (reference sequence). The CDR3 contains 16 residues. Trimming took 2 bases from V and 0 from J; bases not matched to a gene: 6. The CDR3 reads CASSQRSGGANYGYTF. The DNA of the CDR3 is TGTGCCAGCAGCCAACGCTCAGGGGGAGCTAACTATGGCTACACCTTC.

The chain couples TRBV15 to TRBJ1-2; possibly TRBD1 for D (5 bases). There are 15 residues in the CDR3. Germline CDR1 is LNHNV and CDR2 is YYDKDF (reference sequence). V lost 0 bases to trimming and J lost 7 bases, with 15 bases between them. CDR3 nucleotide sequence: TGTGCCACCAGCAGAGATGTTGGGGCAAGGGCTGGCTACACCTTC. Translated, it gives CATSRDVGARAGYTF.

For the CDR3, the DNA is TGCGCCAGCAGCGTCCGGGACAGGGGGAACACTGAAGCTTTCTTT. Translating gives CASSVRDRGNTEAFF. The V gene is TRBV5-1, the J gene TRBJ1-1; 10 bases line up with TRBD1. This CDR3 is built from 15 residues. Trimming took 4 bases from V and 1 from J; bases not matched to a gene: 4. In germline, CDR1 is SGHRS, CDR2 YFSETQ.

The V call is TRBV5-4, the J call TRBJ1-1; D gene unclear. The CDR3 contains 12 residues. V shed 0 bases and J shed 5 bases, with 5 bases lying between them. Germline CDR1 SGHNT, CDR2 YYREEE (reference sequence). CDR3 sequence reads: CASSLGVTEAFF. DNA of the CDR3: TGTGCCAGCAGCTTGGGTGTAACTGAAGCTTTCTTT.

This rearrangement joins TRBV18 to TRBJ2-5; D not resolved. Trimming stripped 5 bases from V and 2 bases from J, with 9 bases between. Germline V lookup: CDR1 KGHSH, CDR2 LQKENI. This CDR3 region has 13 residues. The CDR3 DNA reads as TGTGCCAGCTCAACCAGGCTACAAGAGACCCAGTACTTC. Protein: CASSTRLQETQYF.

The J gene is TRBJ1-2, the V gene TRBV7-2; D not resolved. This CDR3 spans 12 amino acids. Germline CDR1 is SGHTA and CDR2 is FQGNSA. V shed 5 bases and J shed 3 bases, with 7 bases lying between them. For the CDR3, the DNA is TGTGCCAGCAGCCAGAGGGACTATGGCTACACCTTC. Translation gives CASSQRDYGYTF.